Below, 29 T cell receptor beta chains from the same sample are listed, as sequenced in a study of CD8+CD57+ T cells in acquired aplastic anemia. Profiles of TCR beta VDJ and CDR3 were generated from a genomic DNA template. MiXCR, applied by TCRdb to the reads, yields one record per CDR3 protein. This repertoire shows some 200,000 distinct CDR3 sequences, less than 60% found once; its top ten account for 20%. Individuals selected for sequencing had exhibited CD8+CD57+ cell expansion on flow cytometry. The sequencing sample was made of sorted CD4+, CD8+, or CD8+CD57+ T cells (not recorded which) from PBMCs. These TCRs come from a human donor with aplastic anemia.

The sample holds many counts of this clonotype. The gene calls are TRBV7-2 and TRBJ2-3; D is unclear. Germline values: CDR1 SGHTA, CDR2 FQGNSA. The ends were cut back, 5 bases at V and 0 bases at J, with 18 bases in the middle. The CDR3 is made up of 17 amino acids. The CDR3 sequence is CASSETRRTTSTDTQYF. The CDR3, as DNA: TGTGCCAGCAGCGAAACAAGACGGACCACTAGCACAGATACGCAGTATTTT.

A note on this clonotype: A read error is possible here, since a much larger clone lies one base away. V is TRBV5-1 and J is TRBJ2-3; TRBD2 is a possible D gene (6 bases). Trimming cost V 3 bases and J 4 bases, with 15 bases left between them. Germline lookup yields CDR1 SGHRS and CDR2 YFSETQ. The CDR3 is 15 residues long. DNA for the CDR3: TGCGCCAGCAGCTCCCGGGACTTCCGCTCAGATACGCAGTATTTT. It specifies CASSSRDFRSDTQYF.

This clonotype occurred a few times. V usage is TRBV12-3 or TRBV12-4 and J usage is TRBJ2-6; D is uncertain. V was shortened by 3 bases and J by 3 bases, with 12 bases between the two germline ends. This CDR3 is 16 amino acids long. CDR3 sequence: CASSFSVSRGANVLTF. CDR3 bases: TGTGCCAGCAGTTTTTCAGTATCTCGTGGGGCCAACGTCCTGACTTTC.

This sequence joins TRBV29-1 and TRBJ2-7; 11 nucleotides agree with TRBD1. V trimming: 7 bases; J trimming: 6 bases; junction bases outside the gene matches: 5. In germline, CDR1 is SQVTM, CDR2 ANQGSEA. The CDR3 has 12 amino acids. CDR3 protein: CSARTGGIEQYF. The CDR3 DNA reads TGCAGCGCAAGGACAGGGGGCATCGAGCAGTACTTC.

This clonotype occurred many times. The gene calls are TRBV20-1 and TRBJ1-1; D remains unclear. CDR1 DFQATT and CDR2 SNEGSKA come from the germline V gene (reference sequence). The CDR3 covers 12 residues. CDR3 loop: CRFGEADTEAFF. CDR3 sequence (DNA): TGCAGATTCGGGGAGGCTGACACTGAAGCTTTCTTT.

This clonotype has just one count. The rearrangement uses TRBV11-2 and TRBJ2-3, with TRBD1 matching 7 bases. V lost 3 bases and J lost 1; bases outside the gene matches: 10. Per germline, CDR1 SGHAT and CDR2 FQNNGV. The CDR3 consists of 17 residues. CDR3 DNA sequence: TGTGCCAGCAGCTTCCCGCCGGACAGGCCTGGCACAGATACGCAGTATTTT. Translating it yields CASSFPPDRPGTDTQYF.

The V call is TRBV7-2, the J call TRBJ2-7, with no clear D. Trimming took 4 bases from V and 0 from J, leaving 13 bases between them. Germline CDR1 and CDR2: SGHTA and FQGNSA. The length of the CDR3 is 15 residues. The chain's CDR3 is CASSWERQTSYEQYF. In nucleotides, the CDR3 is TGTGCCAGCAGCTGGGAAAGACAAACCTCCTACGAGCAGTACTTC. Filled out from reference TRBV7-2 and TRBJ2-7, the complete variable domain reads GAGVSQSPSNKVTEKGKDVELRCDPISGHTALYWYRQSLGQGLEFLIYFQGNSAPDKSGLPSDRFSAERTGGSVSTLTIQRTQQEDSAVYLCASSWERQTSYEQYFGPGTRLTVT.

Concerning this clonotype itself: A read error may explain this, as a much larger clone is one base away. The rearrangement uses TRBV6-1 and TRBJ2-6; TRBD1 aligns across 7 bases. The CDR3 sequence is 16 residues long. The trim removed 7 bases at V and 2 bases at J, leaving 8 bases unmatched. Germline-derived CDR1 and CDR2 are MNHNS and SASEGT. CDR3 sequence (DNA): TGTGCCAGCAATATTGACAGGGCTACTGGGGCCAACGTCCTGACTTTC. Protein sequence: CASNIDRATGANVLTF.

The chain links TRBV6-6 to TRBJ1-4; 7 bases are a match to TRBD1. CDR3 size: 16 residues. Germline CDR1 MNHNY, CDR2 SVGAGI (reference sequence). Germline trimming cut 6 bases from V and 3 bases from J; bases unmatched to any gene: 10. The chain's CDR3 is CASSPGAGGPNEKLFF. For the CDR3, the DNA is TGTGCCAGCAGCCCCGGGGCAGGGGGGCCTAATGAAAAACTGTTTTTT.

V gene TRBV19 combines with J gene TRBJ2-1; 9 nucleotides match TRBD1. CDR1 LNHDA and CDR2 SQIVND come from the germline V gene (reference sequence). The CDR3 totals 14 residues. J lost 7 bases, V lost 0 bases, and 1 base had no gene match. The CDR3 spells CASSIDGTGNEQFF. In DNA, the CDR3 is TGTGCCAGTAGTATAGATGGGACAGGGAATGAGCAGTTCTTC.

This clonotype has at least ten counts. This chain links TRBV2 with TRBJ2-3, with 12 bases aligning to TRBD2. Losses at the gene ends were 6 bases for V and 2 bases for J; bases not matched to a gene: 6. Germline CDR1 reads SNHLY; CDR2 reads FYNNEI. The CDR3 length is 16 residues. The CDR3 reads CASSVLAGGNTDTQYF. In DNA form, the CDR3 reads TGTGCCAGCAGCGTACTAGCGGGGGGAAACACAGATACGCAGTATTTT.

This clonotype has at least ten counts. The chain is built from TRBV10-3 and TRBJ1-1; TRBD1 aligns across 9 bases. The junction had 8 bases not matched to a gene; V was cut back by 6 bases and J by 0 bases. The germline V gene encodes CDR1 ENHRY and CDR2 SYGVKD. The CDR3 is made up of 16 amino acids. The DNA for the CDR3 is TGTGCCATCAGCCCGGGGACAGGGAGAATGAACACTGAAGCTTTCTTT. Translation gives CAISPGTGRMNTEAFF.

This clonotype was recorded many times. The chain joins TRBV7-8 to TRBJ2-7; D remains ambiguous. The germline V gene encodes CDR1 SGHVS and CDR2 FQNEAQ. With 5 bases removed from V and 3 bases from J, the gap between germline ends came to 8 bases. The CDR3 sequence is 12 residues long. As DNA, the CDR3 is TGTGCCAGCAGCCCACGTAGCTACGAGCAGTACTTC. It is translated as CASSPRSYEQYF. Looking up the rest from reference TRBV7-8 and TRBJ2-7 gives the full variable domain: GAGVSQSPRYKVAKRGQDVALRCDPISGHVSLFWYQQALGQGPEFLTYFQNEAQLDKSGLPSDRFFAERPEGSVSTLKIQRTQQEDSAVYLCASSPRSYEQYFGPGTRLTVT.

The rearrangement uses TRBV19 and TRBJ1-1; D is uncertain. V was pared by 6 bases and J by 2 bases, with 16 bases between. In germline, CDR1 is LNHDA, CDR2 SQIVND (reference sequence). There are 15 residues in the CDR3. The CDR3 DNA reads TGTGCCAGTAGCCTCGATCGGCCGAGCAACACTGAAGCTTTCTTT. Its translation is CASSLDRPSNTEAFF.

This clonotype was detected ten times or more. J is TRBJ1-1 and V is TRBV20-1; no clear D. The CDR3 consists of 15 residues. Germline CDR1 reads DFQATT; CDR2 reads SNEGSKA (reference sequence). Trimming shortened V by 0 bases and J by 0 bases, and 11 bases separated the two germline ends. The CDR3 nucleotides read TGCAGTGCTAGAGATTTACGGCTTATGAACACTGAAGCTTTCTTT. Its protein product is CSARDLRLMNTEAFF.

The sample holds many counts of this clonotype. In DNA form, the CDR3 reads TGTGCCAGCGGGACAGAGATGAACACTGAAGCTTTCTTT. This codes for CASGTEMNTEAFF. V is TRBV2 and J is TRBJ1-1, with TRBD1 matching over 7 bases. The CDR3 length is 13 residues. J gave up 0 bases and V 8 bases, and 3 bases lay outside the gene matches. Per the germline V gene, CDR1 is SNHLY and CDR2 is FYNNEI.

The gene calls are TRBV30 and TRBJ1-4; D is unclear. Trimming left V 0 bases short and J 3 bases short, with 8 bases between. Germline V gene data show CDR1 as GTSNPN and CDR2 as SVGIG (reference sequence). The CDR3 covers 14 residues. CDR3 DNA sequence: TGTGCCTGGAGTGTGCCGGGTTCTAATGAAAAACTGTTTTTT. The encoded protein is CAWSVPGSNEKLFF.

In this sample, this clonotype turned up a few times. It is likely a read error, because the conserved phenylalanine at the end of the CDR3 is missing. The DNA is left out, because the CDR3 cannot be placed on it with certainty; the CDR3 is given as TCRdb lists it. This chain connects TRBV7-3 to TRBJ2-7; the tabulated D call, TRBD2, remains unverified against the DNA. The CDR3 length is 9 residues, termini included. The germline V gene has CDR1 SGHTA and CDR2 FQGTGA. CDR3 loop: CASSYGLAG.

Ten or more counts support this clonotype. The chain links TRBV5-1 to TRBJ1-2, with 8 bases lining up with TRBD1. The CDR3 is made up of 16 amino acids. In germline, CDR1 is SGHRS, CDR2 YFSETQ. With V trimmed by 3 bases and J by 3 bases, 10 bases remained unmatched. The CDR3 DNA follows: TGCGCCAGCAGCTCGCAATACCCGGGACAGGACTATGGCTACACCTTC. Its translation: CASSSQYPGQDYGYTF. The full variable domain, its missing parts supplied by reference TRBV5-1 and TRBJ1-2, is KAGVTQTPRYLIKTRGQQVTLSCSPISGHRSVSWYQQTPGQGLQFLFEYFSETQRNKGNFPGRFSGRQFSNSRSEMNVSTLELGDSALYLCASSSQYPGQDYGYTFGSGTRLTVV.

The chain has TRBV9 and TRBJ1-2; 9 bases fit TRBD1. Germline CDR1 SGDLS, CDR2 YYNGEE. Losses at the gene ends were 0 bases for V and 6 bases for J; bases not matched to a gene: 9. This CDR3 contains 16 residues. The CDR3 here is CASSVARKGQGHGYTF. For the CDR3, the DNA is TGTGCCAGCAGCGTAGCGCGAAAAGGACAGGGGCATGGCTACACCTTC.

This clonotype was detected many times. The rearrangement links TRBV12-3 or TRBV12-4 to TRBJ2-2; D not resolved. This CDR3 comprises 13 residues. Trimming shortened V by 5 bases and J by 7 bases, and 11 bases separated the two germline ends. CDR3 coding DNA: TGTGCCAGCAGTCCTCAGACGTACGGGGAGCTGTTTTTT. Its translation is CASSPQTYGELFF.

V is TRBV7-2 and J is TRBJ1-5, with D uncertain. The germline CDR1 and CDR2 sequences are SGHTA and FQGNSA. V was pared by 5 bases and J by 2 bases, with 10 bases between. The CDR3 contains 14 residues. In nucleotides, the CDR3 is TGTGCCAGCAGCGCGGGTGGGGGCAATCAGCCCCAGCATTTT. Its protein is CASSAGGGNQPQHF.

For this clonotype: One junction end does not reproduce the germline sequence, and a read error may be involved. The V gene is TRBV15, the J gene TRBJ2-3; 8 bases align to TRBD1. Per the germline V gene, CDR1 is LNHNV and CDR2 is YYDKDF (reference sequence). CDR3 length: 15 residues. CDR3 sequence: CATSKDRDPTGTQYF. The CDR3 nucleotides read TGTGCCACCAGCAAGGACAGGGACCCAACAGGTACGCAGTATTTT. The complete variable domain, with remaining parts taken from reference TRBV15 and TRBJ2-3, reads DAMVIQNPRYQVTQFGKPVTLSCSQTLNHNVMYWYQQKSSQAPKLLFHYYDKDFNNEADTPDNFQSRRPNTSFCFLDIRSPGLGDTAMYLCATSKDRDPTGTQYFGPGTRLTVL.

CDR3 sequence: CASSFSWDRGHSGELFF. CDR3 sequence (DNA): TGTGCCAGCAGTTTTTCATGGGACAGGGGCCATAGCGGGGAGCTGTTTTTT. This chain connects TRBV12-3 or TRBV12-4 to TRBJ2-2; 10 nucleotides agree with TRBD1. Unmatched junction bases numbered 11, after V lost 3 bases and J lost 7 bases. CDR3 length: 17 amino acids.

This clonotype has a count of ten or more. The chain carries TRBV5-6 and TRBJ2-5, with a tentative D call TRBD2 (5 bases). This CDR3 contains 13 residues. CDR1 is SGHDT and CDR2 is YYEEEE in the germline V gene. Deletions cut 4 bases from V and 2 bases from J, with 9 bases between. Written as DNA, the CDR3 is TGTGCCAGCAGCCCCCCGGGGCAAGAGACCCAGTACTTC. Its translation is CASSPPGQETQYF.

The sample holds a few counts of this clonotype. A much larger clone differs from this one at a single base, so this may be a read error. The chain couples TRBV2 to TRBJ2-2, with D perhaps matching TRBD2 (5 bases). CDR1 and CDR2 (germline): SNHLY, FYNNEI. The length of the CDR3 is 15 residues. The CDR3 region is CASRAGGMGTGELSF. CDR3 DNA: TGTGCCAGCAGGGCTGGCGGCATGGGCACCGGGGAGCTGTCTTTT. The whole variable domain, remainder taken from reference TRBV2 and TRBJ2-2, is EPEVTQTPSHQVTQMGQEVILRCVPISNHLYFYWYRQILGQKVEFLVSFYNNEISEKSEIFDDQFSVERPDGSNFTLKIRSTKLEDSAMYFCASRAGGMGTGELSFGEGSRLTVL.

The sample holds many counts of this clonotype. The V call is TRBV7-6, the J call TRBJ2-7; no reliable D call. V dropped 5 bases and J dropped 2 bases, with 16 bases sitting between them. CDR1 is SGHVS, CDR2 FNYEAQ, per germline. This CDR3 comprises 15 residues. The CDR3 nucleotides read TGTGCCAGCAGCCAATTCCAGGAACCCACCTACGAGCAGTACTTC. This translates into CASSQFQEPTYEQYF.

This clonotype was seen only a few times. The chain joins TRBV6-5 to TRBJ2-2, with D tentatively TRBD1 (5 bases). V lost 0 bases, J lost 6 bases, and 20 bases lay in between. CDR3 length equals 18 residues. Germline V gene data show CDR1 as MNHEY and CDR2 as SVGAGI. The CDR3 DNA follows: TGTGCCAGCAGTTACTCGAGGTCAGGGATGGGTTTTCCCGGGGAGCTGTTTTTT. Translation: CASSYSRSGMGFPGELFF.

The chain recombines TRBV19 with TRBJ2-1; possibly TRBD2 for D (5 bases). The CDR3 loop spans 11 amino acids. Trimming removed 10 bases from V and 8 bases from J, with 12 bases in between. The V gene's germline CDR1 is LNHDA and CDR2 SQIVND (reference sequence). CDR3 residues: CATGLWDEQFF. CDR3 in DNA: TGTGCCACGGGGTTGTGGGATGAGCAGTTCTTC.